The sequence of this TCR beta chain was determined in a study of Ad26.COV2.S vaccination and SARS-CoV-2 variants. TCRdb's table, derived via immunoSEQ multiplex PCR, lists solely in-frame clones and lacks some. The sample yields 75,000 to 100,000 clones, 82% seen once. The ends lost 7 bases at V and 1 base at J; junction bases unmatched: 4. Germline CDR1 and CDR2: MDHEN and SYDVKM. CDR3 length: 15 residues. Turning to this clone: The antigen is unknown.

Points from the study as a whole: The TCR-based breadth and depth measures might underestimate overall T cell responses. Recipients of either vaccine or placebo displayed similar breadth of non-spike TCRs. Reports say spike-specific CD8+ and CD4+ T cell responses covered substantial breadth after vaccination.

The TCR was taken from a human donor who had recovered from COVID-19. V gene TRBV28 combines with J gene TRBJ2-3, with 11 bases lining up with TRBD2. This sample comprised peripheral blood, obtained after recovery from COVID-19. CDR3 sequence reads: CASKQGLAGTDTQYF. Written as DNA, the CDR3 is TGTGCCAGCAAACAGGGACTAGCGGGCACAGATACGCAGTATTTT. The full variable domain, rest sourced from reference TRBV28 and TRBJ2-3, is DVKVTQSSRYLVKRTGEKVFLECVQDMDHENMFWYRQDPGLGLRLIYFSYDVKMKEKGDIPEGYSVSREKKERFSLILESASTNQTSMYLCASKQGLAGTDTQYFGPGTRLTVL.